A selection of T cell receptor beta chains follows, all from one sample in a study of vaccination and CD4 T cells after COVID-19. TCRdb fed the PCR reads into MiXCR, producing one record per CDR3 protein. The sample lists 8,000 to 10,000 distinct CDR3 sequences, around 67% occurring once. No antigen is known for these receptors. The input for sequencing was CD4+ T cells from blood, cultured in vitro, taken before SARS-CoV-2 vaccination. Every receptor here comes from a human donor who had recovered from COVID-19. The CDR3 runs from the conserved cysteine through the conserved F or W. D genes are given only for firm matches. Expanded clones are given a class, and other clones once, few, many or no size at all.

-	TRBV7-3	-	TRBJ2-3	TGTGCCAGCAGCTCAAGGGGGGACACCCGCACAGATACGCAGTATTTT	CASSSRGDTRTDTQYF
TRBD2	TRBV7-3	-	TRBJ2-1	TGTGCCAGCAGCTCCTATAGGGGGACTAGCGGATACAATGAGCAGTTCTTC	CASSSYRGTSGYNEQFF
TRBD2	TRBV20-1	-	TRBJ2-1	TGCAGTGCTAGAGAGGGACTGGGGGGGATGGTTGAGCAGTTCTTC	CSAREGLGGMVEQFF
TRBD2	TRBV11-2	-	TRBJ2-2	TGTGCCAGCAGCTCCCGACTAGCGGGGAGCGCGAACACCGGGGAGCTGTTTTTT	CASSSRLAGSANTGELFF
TRBD1	TRBV2	few	TRBJ1-6	TGTGCCAGCAGTGCGACAGGGGTTAATTCACCCCTCCACTTT	CASSATGVNSPLHF
-	TRBV28	-	TRBJ1-5	TGTGCCAGCAGTTCGCTAGATAAGTATAGCAATCAGCCCCAGCATTTT	CASSSLDKYSNQPQHF
TRBD1	TRBV6-1	few	TRBJ1-5	TGTGCCAGCAGTAGTCCGGACAGGGGGCCAGAGCTCAATCAGCCCCAGCATTTT	CASSSPDRGPELNQPQHF
TRBD2	TRBV28	-	TRBJ2-5	TGTGCCAGCATCCGGACTAGAGGAGTAGGGACCCAGTACTTC	CASIRTRGVGTQYF
-	TRBV6-2/TRBV6-3	few	TRBJ1-1	TGTGCCAGCAGTCACCTCGGGGAGCCTAACACTGAAGCTTTCTTT	CASSHLGEPNTEAFF
-	TRBV19	-	TRBJ1-4	TGTGCCAGTAGTCCTCTGGGGGCAGGTGAAAAACTGTTTTTT	CASSPLGAGEKLFF
-	TRBV6-1	-	TRBJ1-1	TGTGCCAGCAGTGGGACATGGAACACTGAAGCTTTCTTT	CASSGTWNTEAFF
-	TRBV20-1	few	TRBJ1-5	TGCAGTGCCGTCGAGGGAGGGCAGCCCCAGCATTTT	CSAVEGGQPQHF
TRBD2	TRBV28	-	TRBJ2-7	TGTGCCAGCAGTCTGACTAGCGGCGAGCAGTACTTC	CASSLTSGEQYF
-	TRBV7-9	large	TRBJ1-3	TGTGCCAGCAGCTTAAGCGGTGGAAACACCATATATTTT	CASSLSGGNTIYF
TRBD1	TRBV7-7	-	TRBJ2-3	TGTGCCAGCAGCTTAGGACAGGGCCTAGATACGCAGTATTTT	CASSLGQGLDTQYF
-	TRBV6-2/TRBV6-3	-	TRBJ1-5	TGTGCCAGCAGGTACCAGGTTGGCCAGCCCCAGCATTTT	CASRYQVGQPQHF
TRBD1	TRBV5-1	-	TRBJ2-1	TGCGCCAGCAGCTTGAAAGAACAGGGGGCGATGGATGAGCAGTTCTTC	CASSLKEQGAMDEQFF
-	TRBV20-1	-	TRBJ2-7	TGCAGTGCTAGAGACTTTAAATGGGGATACGAGCAGTACTTC	CSARDFKWGYEQYF
-	TRBV24-1	-	TRBJ2-2	TGTGCCACCAGTGATTTTGGGCGCGGCGGGGAGCTGTTTTTT	CATSDFGRGGELFF
TRBD2	TRBV11-3	few	TRBJ2-2	TGTGCCAGCAGCTTAGCGGGAGGGACCGGGGAGCTGTTTTTT	CASSLAGGTGELFF
TRBD2	TRBV12-3/TRBV12-4	-	TRBJ2-2	TGTGCCAGCACCGAAGCGGGAGGGCCTACCGGGGAGCTGTTTTTT	CASTEAGGPTGELFF
TRBD2	TRBV20-1	-	TRBJ2-1	TGCAGTGCTAGCTCGCTAGCGGGAGTTGAGCAGTTCTTC	CSASSLAGVEQFF
TRBD2	TRBV28	-	TRBJ2-3	TGTGCCAGCAGCTTAGCGGGAGGGGGTACAGATACGCAGTATTTT	CASSLAGGGTDTQYF
TRBD2	TRBV5-1	-	TRBJ2-2	TGCGCCAGCAGACTAGCGGGACGCACCGGGGAGCTGTTTTTT	CASRLAGRTGELFF
-	TRBV23-1	-	TRBJ1-2	TGCGCCAGCAGTCAGAGGCGGTGGGATGGCTACACCTTC	CASSQRRWDGYTF
TRBD1	TRBV7-2	few	TRBJ2-1	TGTGCCAGCAGCTTCGACAGGGGCCAATACAATGAGCAGTTCTTC	CASSFDRGQYNEQFF
-	TRBV24-1	-	TRBJ2-1	TGTGCCACCAGTGACAGATTAGCGGCAGACTACAATGAGCAGTTCTTC	CATSDRLAADYNEQFF
TRBD2	TRBV20-1	-	TRBJ2-5	TGCAGTGCGGGGGGGCAGCGGGAGAATCTGGAGACCCAGTACTTC	CSAGGQRENLETQYF